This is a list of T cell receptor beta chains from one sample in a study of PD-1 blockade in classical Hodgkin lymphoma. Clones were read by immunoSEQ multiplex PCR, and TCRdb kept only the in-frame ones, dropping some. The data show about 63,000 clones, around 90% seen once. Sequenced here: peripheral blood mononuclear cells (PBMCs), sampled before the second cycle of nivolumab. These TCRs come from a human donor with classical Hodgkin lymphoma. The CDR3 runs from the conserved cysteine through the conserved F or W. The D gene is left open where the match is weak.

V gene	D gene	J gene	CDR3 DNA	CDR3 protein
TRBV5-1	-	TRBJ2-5	TGCGCCAGCAGTATCATGGGGGTTTTAGAGACCCAGTACTTC	CASSIMGVLETQYF
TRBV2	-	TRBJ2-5	TGTGCCAGCAGTGTAATAGGAGGGGCAGGGGGAGAGACCCAGTACTTC	CASSVIGGAGGETQYF
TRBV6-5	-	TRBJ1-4	TGTGCCAGCACCTCGTTAGGACAGACTAATGAAAAACTGTTTTTT	CASTSLGQTNEKLFF
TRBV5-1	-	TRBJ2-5	TGCGCCAGCAGCTTCAGGGCAGAAGAGACCCAGTACTTC	CASSFRAEETQYF
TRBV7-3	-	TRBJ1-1	TGTGCCAGCAGCCCAGGGACCCGGGGCTACACTGAAGCTTTCTTT	CASSPGTRGYTEAFF
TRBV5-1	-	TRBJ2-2	TGCGCCAGCAAGGTCGGGAACACCGGGGAGCTGTTTTTT	CASKVGNTGELFF
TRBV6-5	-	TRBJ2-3	TGTGCCAGTGGGGACGAGGGCGTCAGCACAGATACGCAGTATTTT	CASGDEGVSTDTQYF
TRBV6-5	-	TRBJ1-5	TGTGCCAGCAGTTACCGGCAGGCCCATCAGCCCCAGCATTTT	CASSYRQAHQPQHF
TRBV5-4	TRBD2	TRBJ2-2	TGTGCCAGCAGCTTGCCGGGGGGAGTCGCCGGGGAGCTGTTTTTT	CASSLPGGVAGELFF
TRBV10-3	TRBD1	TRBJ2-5	TGTGCCATCAGCCAGACAGGGAAGGAGACCCAGTACTTC	CAISQTGKETQYF
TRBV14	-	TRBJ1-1	TGTGCCAGCAGCCAAGATTTCGGGAACACTGAAGCTTTCTTT	CASSQDFGNTEAFF